These 15 T cell receptor beta chains originate from one sample sequenced in a study of blood T cell repertoires in COVID-19. Measured with immunoSEQ multiplex PCR; TCRdb has only the in-frame clones, and not every one. The profile shows about 170,000 clones, approximately 90% of them singletons. Sequenced input: peripheral blood. The receptor set was obtained from a man younger than 30 with COVID-19, enrolled during active disease.

The chain joins TRBV28 to TRBJ1-1; TRBD1 matches at 7 bases. V shed 5 bases and J 6 bases; nucleotides not matched to a gene: 9. The CDR3 length is 14 residues. Per germline, CDR1 MDHEN and CDR2 SYDVKM. The CDR3 sequence is CASSLQGLQAEAFF. CDR3 DNA sequence: TGTGCCAGCAGTCTACAGGGGCTGCAAGCTGAAGCTTTCTTT.

This sequence joins TRBV6-2 or TRBV6-3 and TRBJ2-3, with 8 bases aligning to TRBD2. This CDR3 has 16 residues. Germline V gene data show CDR1 as MNHEY and CDR2 as SVGEGT. The trim removed 6 bases at V and 3 bases at J, leaving 11 bases unmatched. The CDR3 DNA reads TGTGCCAGCAGCCCAATTTCCGGGAGGGCGACAGATACGCAGTATTTT. This translates into CASSPISGRATDTQYF.

This clone was seen only a few times. The chain links TRBV5-1 to TRBJ1-2; 9 bases are shared with TRBD1. After removal of 5 bases from V and 5 bases from J, the junction contained 7 bases not matched to a gene. Germline V gives CDR1 SGHRS, CDR2 YFSETQ. The CDR3 extends over 14 amino acids. The CDR3 is CASSGAGTGYGYTF. The CDR3 DNA follows: TGCGCCAGCAGTGGGGCCGGGACAGGGTATGGCTACACCTTC.

The chain employs TRBV27 and TRBJ2-1, with 8 positions matching TRBD1. Germline CDR1 is MNHEY and CDR2 is SMNVEV (reference sequence). After removal of 5 bases from V and 15 bases from J, the junction contained 9 bases not matched to a gene. This CDR3 has 12 residues. CDR3 residues: CASSRTTGAVFF. The CDR3 DNA follows: TGTGCCAGCAGTCGTACGACAGGGGCGGTGTTCTTC.

The rearrangement joins TRBV5-5 to TRBJ2-3; the D gene is possibly TRBD2 (6 bases). CDR3 size: 14 residues. With 2 bases removed from V and 2 bases from J, the gap between germline ends came to 9 bases. Germline V gene sequence: CDR1 SGHKS, CDR2 YYEKEE (reference sequence). The CDR3 region is CASSLVAVTDTQYF. The CDR3 nucleotides are TGTGCCAGCAGCTTAGTAGCGGTCACAGATACGCAGTATTTT.

The J gene is TRBJ2-2, the V gene TRBV14, with 8 bases aligning to TRBD1. Trimming removed 2 bases from V and 3 bases from J; junction bases left unmatched: 2. CDR1 and CDR2 from the germline V gene are SGHDN and FVKESK. This CDR3 region has 15 residues. The CDR3 bases are TGTGCCAGCAGCCAACAGGGGGCCTACACCGGGGAGCTGTTTTTT. Translated: CASSQQGAYTGELFF.

This rearrangement joins TRBV4-3 to TRBJ2-1, with D possibly being TRBD2 (6 bases). This CDR3 is built from 15 residues. Germline loops: CDR1 LGHNA, CDR2 YSLEER. V was pared by 4 bases and J by 7 bases, with 17 bases between. The CDR3 region is CASSPGLYVKNEQFF. Here the CDR3 DNA reads TGCGCCAGCAGCCCGGGACTCTACGTGAAGAATGAGCAGTTCTTC.

The CDR3 protein is CASHSGRAHTYNEQFF. In DNA, the CDR3 is TGTGCCAGTCATAGCGGGAGGGCCCATACATACAATGAGCAGTTCTTC. The J gene is TRBJ2-1, the V gene TRBV19; 11 bases are a match to TRBD2. In germline, CDR1 is LNHDA, CDR2 SQIVND (reference sequence). CDR3 size: 16 residues. Trimming removed 8 bases from V and 4 bases from J; junction bases left unmatched: 10.

The genes are TRBV2 and TRBJ2-4; 7 positions agree with TRBD2. Trimming removed 2 bases from V and 0 bases from J; junction bases left unmatched: 7. There are 17 residues in the CDR3. The germline V gene has CDR1 SNHLY and CDR2 FYNNEI. The chain's CDR3 is CASSESLGGIAKNIQYF. CDR3 nucleotides: TGTGCCAGCAGTGAAAGCCTGGGGGGGATAGCCAAAAACATTCAGTACTTC. Complete variable domain (other parts from reference TRBV2 and TRBJ2-4): EPEVTQTPSHQVTQMGQEVILRCVPISNHLYFYWYRQILGQKVEFLVSFYNNEISEKSEIFDDQFSVERPDGSNFTLKIRSTKLEDSAMYFCASSESLGGIAKNIQYFGAGTRLSVL.

This chain joins TRBV7-9 and TRBJ2-2; TRBD1 aligns across 7 bases. Germline V gene lookup returns CDR1 SEHNR and CDR2 FQNEAQ (reference sequence). The CDR3 has 14 residues. The trim removed 5 bases at V and 5 bases at J, leaving 5 bases unmatched. The CDR3 sequence is CASSAAGGTGELFF. Written as DNA, the CDR3 is TGTGCCAGCAGCGCTGCAGGGGGAACCGGGGAGCTGTTTTTT.

Only a few counts were recorded for this clone. The chain is built from TRBV6-5 and TRBJ1-2; D unresolved. This CDR3 spans 13 amino acids. Germline-derived CDR1 and CDR2 are MNHEY and SVGAGI. The ends were cut back, 5 bases at V and 0 bases at J, with 7 bases in the middle. The CDR3: CASSKGANYGYTF. The CDR3 bases are TGTGCCAGCAGTAAGGGAGCTAACTATGGCTACACCTTC.

The V and J genes are TRBV10-3 and TRBJ2-7; 8 bases agree with TRBD1. The V segment lost 10 bases and the J segment 4 bases; nucleotides outside the gene matches: 15. The CDR3 is made up of 15 amino acids. CDR1 and CDR2 (germline): ENHRY, SYGVKD. The CDR3 loop is CATEFSPGGEYEQYF. In DNA form, the CDR3 reads TGTGCCACCGAGTTCTCTCCAGGGGGCGAGTACGAGCAGTACTTC.

This sequence joins TRBV24-1 and TRBJ2-2; possibly TRBD2 for D (6 bases). CDR3 size: 15 residues. CDR1 and CDR2 (germline): KGHDR, SFDVKD. V was clipped by 1 base and J by 6 bases, with 11 bases between them. CDR3 sequence reads: CATSDFRERAGELFF. The CDR3 DNA reads as TGTGCCACCAGTGATTTCCGGGAGAGGGCCGGGGAGCTGTTTTTT.

The chain combines TRBV19 with TRBJ2-1; 11 bases align to TRBD1. The CDR3 contains 15 residues. Trimming at V came to 5 bases and at J to 9 bases, leaving 9 bases not matched to a gene. In germline, CDR1 is LNHDA, CDR2 SQIVND (reference sequence). CDR3 region: CASSFRGQGVSEQFF. Written as DNA, the CDR3 is TGTGCCAGTAGTTTTCGGGGACAGGGGGTGAGTGAGCAGTTCTTC.

This sequence joins TRBV14 and TRBJ1-4; D is ambiguous. The V gene lost 1 base and the J gene lost 7 bases, with 13 bases spanning the gap. This CDR3 is built from 15 residues. Germline V gene sequence: CDR1 SGHDN, CDR2 FVKESK. CDR3 sequence (DNA): TGTGCCAGCAGCCAAGGAACGGGGTGGGGTGAAAAACTGTTTTTT. The encoded protein is CASSQGTGWGEKLFF.